This TCR beta chain was found in a study of kidney transplant recipient with SARS-CoV-2 infection. In TCRdb, the reads were re-called with MiXCR into one record per CDR3 protein. Of 200,000 to 300,000 distinct CDR3 sequences in the sample, more than 25% are singletons; the top ten hold almost 7.5%. The length of the CDR3 is 16 residues. Per the germline V gene, CDR1 is SGHKS and CDR2 is YYEKEE (reference sequence). Of note for this clonotype: A much larger clone lies a single base off, so this may be a read error.

This chain uses TRBV5-5 with TRBJ1-2; D remains unclear. Specimen: a blood sample, collected at baseline and around day 110 from a kidney transplant recipient. The source of this sequence is a male patient in his thirties who had COVID-19 and was a kidney transplant recipient. Some of these T cells may belong to the graft donor. The CDR3 bases are TGTGCCAGCCTGGCGGTTGTCTCGCGAAAGACCTATGGCTACGCCTTC. It codes for CASLAVVSRKTYGYAF.